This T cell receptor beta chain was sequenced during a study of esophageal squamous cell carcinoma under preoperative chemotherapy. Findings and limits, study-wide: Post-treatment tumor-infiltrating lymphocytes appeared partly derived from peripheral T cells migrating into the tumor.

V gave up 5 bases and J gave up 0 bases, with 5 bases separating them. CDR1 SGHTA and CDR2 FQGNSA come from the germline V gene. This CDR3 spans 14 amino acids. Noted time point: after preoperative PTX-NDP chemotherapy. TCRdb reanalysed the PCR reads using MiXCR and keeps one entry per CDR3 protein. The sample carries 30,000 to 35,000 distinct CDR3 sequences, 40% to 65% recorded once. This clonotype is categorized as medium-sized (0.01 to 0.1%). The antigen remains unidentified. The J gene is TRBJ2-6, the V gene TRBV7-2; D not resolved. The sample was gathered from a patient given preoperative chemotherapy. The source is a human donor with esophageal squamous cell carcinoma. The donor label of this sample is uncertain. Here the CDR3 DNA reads TGTGCCAGCAGCCCAAGCTCTGGGGCCAACGTCCTGACTTTC. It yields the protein CASSPSSGANVLTF.